These 21 T cell receptor beta chains were all obtained from the same sample, sequenced in a study of cytomegalovirus exposure and HLA in healthy donors. The study ran its PCR with 60 Vbeta and 13 Jbeta primers. TCRdb's copy holds only in-frame clones and misses some; the assay was immunoSEQ multiplex PCR. The sample yields 95,000 to 100,000 clones, around 77% seen once. The sample comprised PBMCs. The receptors were gathered from a female donor in good health and CMV-seronegative.

The rearrangement joins TRBV28 to TRBJ2-7; 7 bases align to TRBD1. The length of the CDR3 is 15 residues. Germline CDR1 reads MDHEN; CDR2 reads SYDVKM. The V segment lost 7 bases and the J segment 6 bases; nucleotides outside the gene matches: 15. The CDR3 sequence: CASTTLGQLFREQYF. CDR3 sequence (DNA): TGTGCCAGCACTACCCTGGGACAGCTATTTCGCGAGCAGTACTTC.

This sequence joins TRBV6-1 and TRBJ1-2; a possible D gene is TRBD1 (5 bases). The germline CDR1 and CDR2 sequences are MNHNS and SASEGT. V dropped 10 bases and J dropped 3 bases, with 12 bases sitting between them. The CDR3 totals 12 residues. The chain's CDR3 is CAIPTVYYGYTF. CDR3 nucleotide sequence: TGTGCCATACCGACAGTTTACTATGGCTACACCTTC.

The chain combines TRBV19 with TRBJ2-2; D not certain. V lost 0 bases and J lost 2, with 7 bases in between. This CDR3 comprises 15 residues. Germline loops: CDR1 LNHDA, CDR2 SQIVND (reference sequence). The chain's CDR3 is CASSIEFLNTGELFF. The CDR3 nucleotides read TGTGCCAGTAGTATAGAATTCCTAAACACCGGGGAGCTGTTTTTT.

The chain recombines TRBV27 with TRBJ1-2; TRBD1 is a possible D gene (5 bases). Per the germline V gene, CDR1 is MNHEY and CDR2 is SMNVEV (reference sequence). This CDR3 comprises 16 residues. V lost 4 bases to trimming and J lost 2 bases, with 17 bases between them. The CDR3 here is CASSSMFQGPNYGYTF. The CDR3, as DNA: TGTGCCAGCAGTTCAATGTTCCAGGGCCCCAACTATGGCTACACCTTC.

This chain connects TRBV7-9 to TRBJ1-1, with 10 bases lining up with TRBD1. Germline V gives CDR1 SEHNR, CDR2 FQNEAQ (reference sequence). This CDR3 is 12 amino acids long. V shed 7 bases and J 11 bases; nucleotides not matched to a gene: 7. The CDR3 DNA is TGTGCCAGCACCCCAGACAGGGGGCGGGCTTTCTTT. Protein: CASTPDRGRAFF.

The chain carries TRBV6-1 and TRBJ2-7; D may be TRBD2 (5 bases). V lost 1 base to trimming and J lost 4 bases, with 8 bases between them. CDR1 MNHNS and CDR2 SASEGT come from the germline V gene. The length of the CDR3 is 13 residues. In nucleotides, the CDR3 is TGTGCCAGCAGTGAAGAGAGGGTGTACGAGCAGTACTTC. Amino acid sequence: CASSEERVYEQYF.

As for this clone: This sample includes further DNA sequences coding for the same CDR3. V gene TRBV28 combines with J gene TRBJ2-2; 12 bases are shared with TRBD1. V lost 2 bases, J lost 7 bases, and 8 bases stayed unmatched. CDR3 length: 17 amino acids. The germline gives CDR1 MDHEN, CDR2 SYDVKM. The CDR3 nucleotides read TGTGCCAGCAGTTTAATAGGGACAGGGGGCAAAAGCGGGGAGCTGTTTTTT. This sequence encodes CASSLIGTGGKSGELFF.

The rearrangement links TRBV15 to TRBJ1-4; the match to TRBD1 covers 8 bases. V lost 3 bases, J lost 4 bases, and 4 bases stayed unmatched. The CDR3 runs 15 residues. Germline V gives CDR1 LNHNV, CDR2 YYDKDF (reference sequence). The CDR3 DNA follows: TGTGCCACCAGCAGCAGGGACAGGAATAATGAAAAACTGTTTTTT. This codes for CATSSRDRNNEKLFF.

This clone showed up just a few times. The J gene is TRBJ2-3, the V gene TRBV6-1; D may be TRBD2 (6 bases). The ends were cut back, 6 bases at V and 1 base at J, with 14 bases in the middle. The CDR3 covers 15 residues. Germline V gives CDR1 MNHNS, CDR2 SASEGT. CDR3 amino acids: CASREPGLRTDTQYF. The CDR3 coding sequence is TGTGCCAGCAGGGAACCGGGACTCCGCACAGATACGCAGTATTTT.

The CDR3 DNA reads as TGTGCCAGCAGACTCCCCGGACAGGGTCACCCTGAGCAGTTCTTC. It encodes CASRLPGQGHPEQFF. The J gene is TRBJ2-1, the V gene TRBV7-9, with 8 bases aligning to TRBD1. The CDR3 length is 15 residues. With 6 bases clipped from V and 9 bases from J, the junction kept 13 bases outside the gene matches. CDR1 is SEHNR, CDR2 FQNEAQ, per germline (reference sequence). Complete variable domain (other parts from reference TRBV7-9 and TRBJ2-1): DTGVSQNPRHKITKRGQNVTFRCDPISEHNRLYWYRQTLGQGPEFLTYFQNEAQLEKSRLLSDRFSAERPKGSFSTLEIQRTEQGDSAMYLCASRLPGQGHPEQFFGPGTRLTVL.

The rearrangement links TRBV7-3 to TRBJ2-6, with 10 nucleotides matching TRBD1. The J segment lost 4 bases and the V segment lost 5 bases, leaving 8 bases of the junction unmatched. From germline, CDR1 is SGHTA and CDR2 FQGTGA. The CDR3 length is 17 residues. The CDR3: CASSIWDRGAGANVLTF. The CDR3 DNA follows: TGTGCCAGCAGCATATGGGACAGGGGAGCCGGGGCCAACGTCCTGACTTTC.

This clone was detected ten times or more. For the CDR3, the DNA is TGCGCCAGCAGCCACCCCCGGGATAGACCAACGTCCTACGAGCAGTACTTC. Protein sequence: CASSHPRDRPTSYEQYF. The chain combines TRBV5-1 with TRBJ2-7, with TRBD2 as a possible D gene (5 bases). The CDR3 runs 17 residues. Looked up from germline, CDR1 is SGHRS and CDR2 is YFSETQ. The V gene lost 4 bases and the J gene lost 1 base, with 21 bases spanning the gap.

The chain combines TRBV19 with TRBJ1-5; 7 nucleotides match TRBD1. CDR1 and CDR2 from the germline V gene are LNHDA and SQIVND (reference sequence). J gave up 3 bases and V 3 bases, and 8 bases lay outside the gene matches. The CDR3 totals 16 residues. The CDR3 region is CASSIPTRGYNQPQHF. CDR3 DNA sequence: TGTGCCAGTAGTATTCCCACCAGGGGGTACAATCAGCCCCAGCATTTT.

The rearrangement uses TRBV30 and TRBJ1-2, with 12 bases identical to TRBD1. CDR1 and CDR2 (germline): GTSNPN, SVGIG (reference sequence). CDR3 size: 14 residues. V lost 6 bases, J lost 7 bases, and 9 bases stayed unmatched. DNA of the CDR3: TGTGCCTGCGGACCGGGACAGGGGGCGGCTGGCTACACCTTC. This encodes CACGPGQGAAGYTF.

Only one count was recorded for this clone. This chain connects TRBV25-1 to TRBJ2-1; tentatively, D is TRBD2 (7 bases). Germline-derived CDR1 and CDR2 are MGHDK and SYGVNS. The V end lost 6 bases, the J end lost 4 bases, and 19 bases lay between the germline ends. The CDR3 totals 16 residues. The CDR3 DNA reads as TGTGCCAGCAGCAAAAGGGAGGGGGGGCTTTACAATGAGCAGTTCTTC. Translated, it gives CASSKREGGLYNEQFF.

Note on this clone: The same CDR3 also results from other DNA sequences found in this sample. The chain combines TRBV28 with TRBJ1-3; the D gene is possibly TRBD1 (6 bases). V was cut by 1 base and J by 2 bases, with 9 bases left in between. The CDR3 has 15 amino acids. Germline CDR1 reads MDHEN; CDR2 reads SYDVKM. The CDR3 protein is CASSLYPGAGNTIYF. Written as DNA, the CDR3 is TGTGCCAGCAGTTTATATCCAGGGGCTGGAAACACCATATATTTT.

The chain couples TRBV4-2 to TRBJ2-3; 14 positions match TRBD2. Germline values: CDR1 LGHNA, CDR2 YNFKEQ. The CDR3 spans 17 residues. V lost 0 bases to trimming and J lost 4 bases; unmatched junction nucleotides: 3. The CDR3 DNA is TGTGCCAGCAGCCAAGAGGGGACTAGCGGGGGTGCAGATACGCAGTATTTT. Protein: CASSQEGTSGGADTQYF.

This sequence joins TRBV5-6 and TRBJ1-1; D is ambiguous. The germline V and J ends were trimmed by 4 bases and 5 bases, with 12 bases remaining between them. Germline V gives CDR1 SGHDT, CDR2 YYEEEE. The CDR3 spans 13 residues. The CDR3 coding sequence is TGTGCCAGCAGCGAAGGCCGGGGAACTGAAGCTTTCTTT. It codes for CASSEGRGTEAFF.

CDR3 nucleotide sequence: TGTGCCAGCAGCCCGCGGCCTACCGCAGATACGCAGTATTTT. Translating it yields CASSPRPTADTQYF. The chain has TRBV9 and TRBJ2-3, with D uncertain. CDR1 SGDLS and CDR2 YYNGEE come from the germline V gene. Trimming left V 4 bases short and J 4 bases short, with 13 bases between. The CDR3 is 14 amino acids.

CDR3 nucleotides: TGTGCCAGCAGCGTAGATGGGGGGAATTCCTATGGCTACACCTTC. Residues: CASSVDGGNSYGYTF. The chain combines TRBV9 with TRBJ1-2; a possible D gene is TRBD1 (5 bases). V dropped 0 bases and J dropped 4 bases, with 13 bases sitting between them. This CDR3 is 15 amino acids long. In germline, CDR1 is SGDLS, CDR2 YYNGEE.

This clone was recorded at least ten times. This CDR3 is also generated by other DNA sequences in the sample. This rearrangement joins TRBV29-1 to TRBJ2-3; TRBD1 matches 9 bases. The V and J ends lost 3 bases and 2 bases, in that order; junction bases with no gene match: 3. Germline V lookup: CDR1 SQVTM, CDR2 ANQGSEA. The CDR3 length is 14 residues. Here the CDR3 DNA reads TGCAGCGTTGAGGGACAGGGATACACAGATACGCAGTATTTT. Protein: CSVEGQGYTDTQYF.